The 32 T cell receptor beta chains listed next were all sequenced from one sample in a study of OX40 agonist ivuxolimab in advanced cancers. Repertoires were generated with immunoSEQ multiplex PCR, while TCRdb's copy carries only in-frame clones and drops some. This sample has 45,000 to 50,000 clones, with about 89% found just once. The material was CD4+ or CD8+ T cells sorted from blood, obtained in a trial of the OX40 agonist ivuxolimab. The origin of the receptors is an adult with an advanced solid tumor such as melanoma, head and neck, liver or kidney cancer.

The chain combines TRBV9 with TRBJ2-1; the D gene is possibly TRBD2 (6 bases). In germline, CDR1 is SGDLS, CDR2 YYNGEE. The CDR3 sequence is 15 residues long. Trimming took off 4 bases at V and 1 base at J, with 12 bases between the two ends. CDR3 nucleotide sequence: TGTGCCAGCAGCCCGGCGGGGCTGTCCTACAATGAGCAGTTCTTC. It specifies CASSPAGLSYNEQFF.

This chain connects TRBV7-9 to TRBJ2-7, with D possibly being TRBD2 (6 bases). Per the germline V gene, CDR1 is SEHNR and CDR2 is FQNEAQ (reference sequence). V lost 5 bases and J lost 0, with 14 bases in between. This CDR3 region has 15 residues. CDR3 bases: TGTGCCAGCAGCCCACCTAGCGCCCCCTCCTACGAGCAGTACTTC. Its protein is CASSPPSAPSYEQYF. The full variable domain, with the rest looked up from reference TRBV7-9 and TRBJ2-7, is DTGVSQNPRHKITKRGQNVTFRCDPISEHNRLYWYRQTLGQGPEFLTYFQNEAQLEKSRLLSDRFSAERPKGSFSTLEIQRTEQGDSAMYLCASSPPSAPSYEQYFGPGTRLTVT.

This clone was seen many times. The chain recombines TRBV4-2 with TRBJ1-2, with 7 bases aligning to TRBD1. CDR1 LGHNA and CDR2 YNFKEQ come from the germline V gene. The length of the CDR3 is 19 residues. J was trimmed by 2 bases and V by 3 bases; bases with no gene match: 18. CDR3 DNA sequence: TGTGCCAGCAGCCACGGAACCGGGCAGTGGGACAGCCCAAACTATGGCTACACCTTC. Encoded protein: CASSHGTGQWDSPNYGYTF.

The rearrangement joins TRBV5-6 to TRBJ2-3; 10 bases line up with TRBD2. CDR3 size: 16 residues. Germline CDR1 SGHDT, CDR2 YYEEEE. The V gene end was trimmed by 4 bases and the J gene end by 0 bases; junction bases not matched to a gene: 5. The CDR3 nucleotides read TGTGCCAGCAGCCGGGGACTAGCGCCGAGCACAGATACGCAGTATTTT. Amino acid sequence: CASSRGLAPSTDTQYF.

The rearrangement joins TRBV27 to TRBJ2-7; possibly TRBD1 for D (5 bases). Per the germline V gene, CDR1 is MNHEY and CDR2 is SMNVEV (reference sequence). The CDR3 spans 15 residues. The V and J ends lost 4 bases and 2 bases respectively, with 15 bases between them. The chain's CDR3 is CASSSSGHPTYEQYF. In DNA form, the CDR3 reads TGTGCCAGCAGTTCTTCAGGGCATCCGACCTACGAGCAGTACTTC.

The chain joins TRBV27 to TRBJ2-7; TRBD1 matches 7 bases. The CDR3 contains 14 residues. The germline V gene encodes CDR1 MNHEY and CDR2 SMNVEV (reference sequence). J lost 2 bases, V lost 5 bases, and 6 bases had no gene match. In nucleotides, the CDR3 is TGTGCCAGCAGTGTCGGGACAGCTACCTACGAGCAGTACTTC. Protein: CASSVGTATYEQYF.

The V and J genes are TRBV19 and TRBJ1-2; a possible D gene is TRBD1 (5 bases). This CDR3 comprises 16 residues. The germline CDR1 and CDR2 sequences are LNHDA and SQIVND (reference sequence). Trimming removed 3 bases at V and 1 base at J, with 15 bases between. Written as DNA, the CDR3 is TGTGCCAGTAGTATTTCTGGGGCCCTTATTAACTATGGCTACACCTTC. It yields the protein CASSISGALINYGYTF.

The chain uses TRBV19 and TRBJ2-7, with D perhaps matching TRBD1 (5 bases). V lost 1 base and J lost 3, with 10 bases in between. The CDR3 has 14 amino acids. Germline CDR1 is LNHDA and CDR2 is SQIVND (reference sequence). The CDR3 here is CASSIGGADYEQYF. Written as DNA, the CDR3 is TGTGCCAGTAGTATAGGGGGCGCGGACTACGAGCAGTACTTC.

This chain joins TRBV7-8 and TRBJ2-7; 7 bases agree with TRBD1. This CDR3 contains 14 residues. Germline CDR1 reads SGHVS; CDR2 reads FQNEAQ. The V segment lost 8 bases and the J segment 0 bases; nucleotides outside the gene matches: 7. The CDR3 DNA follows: TGTGCCAGCCAGCGGACAGGCCTCTCCTACGAGCAGTACTTC. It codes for CASQRTGLSYEQYF.

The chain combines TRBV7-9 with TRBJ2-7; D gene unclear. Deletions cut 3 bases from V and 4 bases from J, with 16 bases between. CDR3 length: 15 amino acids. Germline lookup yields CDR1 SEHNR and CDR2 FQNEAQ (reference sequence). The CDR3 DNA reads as TGTGCCAGCAGCTTTACCCCCGCTAGGTCATACGAGCAGTACTTC. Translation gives CASSFTPARSYEQYF. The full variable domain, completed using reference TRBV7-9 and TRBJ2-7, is DTGVSQNPRHKITKRGQNVTFRCDPISEHNRLYWYRQTLGQGPEFLTYFQNEAQLEKSRLLSDRFSAERPKGSFSTLEIQRTEQGDSAMYLCASSFTPARSYEQYFGPGTRLTVT.

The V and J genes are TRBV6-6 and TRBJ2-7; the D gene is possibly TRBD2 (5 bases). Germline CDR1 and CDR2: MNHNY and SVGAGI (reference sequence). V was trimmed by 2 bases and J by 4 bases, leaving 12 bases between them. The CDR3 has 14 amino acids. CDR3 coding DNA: TGTGCCAGCAGTTACAGACTACTTGAATACGAGCAGTACTTC. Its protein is CASSYRLLEYEQYF.

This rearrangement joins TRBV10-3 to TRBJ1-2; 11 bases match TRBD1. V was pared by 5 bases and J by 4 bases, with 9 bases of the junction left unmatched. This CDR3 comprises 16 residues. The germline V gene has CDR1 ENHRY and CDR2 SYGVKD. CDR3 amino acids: CAISTEDRGLIYGYTF. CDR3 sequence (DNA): TGTGCCATCAGTACCGAGGACAGGGGGCTGATCTATGGCTACACCTTC.

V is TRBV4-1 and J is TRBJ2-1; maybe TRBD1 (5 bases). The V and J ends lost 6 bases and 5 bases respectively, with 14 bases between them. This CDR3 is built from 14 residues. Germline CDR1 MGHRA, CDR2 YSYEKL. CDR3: CASRLISRDNEQFF. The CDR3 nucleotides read TGCGCCAGCAGGCTTATTTCCAGGGACAATGAGCAGTTCTTC.

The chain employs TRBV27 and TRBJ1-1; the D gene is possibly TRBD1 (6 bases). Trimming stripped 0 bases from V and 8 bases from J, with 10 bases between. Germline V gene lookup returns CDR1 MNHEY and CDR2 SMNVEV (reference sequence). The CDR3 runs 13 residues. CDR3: CASSLSLQGEAFF. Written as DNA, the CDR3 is TGTGCCAGCAGTTTATCGTTACAGGGAGAAGCTTTCTTT.

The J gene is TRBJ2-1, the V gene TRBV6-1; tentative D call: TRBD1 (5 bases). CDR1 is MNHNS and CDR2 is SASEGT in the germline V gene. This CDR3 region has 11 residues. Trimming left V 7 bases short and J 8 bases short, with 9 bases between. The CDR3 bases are TGTGCCAGCATCACAGGCTATGAGCAGTTCTTC. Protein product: CASITGYEQFF.

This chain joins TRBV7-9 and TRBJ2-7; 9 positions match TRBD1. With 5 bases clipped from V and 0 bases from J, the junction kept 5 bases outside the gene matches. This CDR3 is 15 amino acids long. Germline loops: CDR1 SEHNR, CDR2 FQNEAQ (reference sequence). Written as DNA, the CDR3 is TGTGCCAGCAGCCCCGGACAGGGGAGCTCCTACGAGCAGTACTTC. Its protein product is CASSPGQGSSYEQYF.

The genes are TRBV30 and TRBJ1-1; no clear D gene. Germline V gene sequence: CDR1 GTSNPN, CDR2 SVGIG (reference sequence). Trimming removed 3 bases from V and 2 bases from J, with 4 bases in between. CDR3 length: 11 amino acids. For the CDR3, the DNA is TGTGCCTGGAGACCAAACACTGAAGCTTTCTTT. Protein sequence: CAWRPNTEAFF.

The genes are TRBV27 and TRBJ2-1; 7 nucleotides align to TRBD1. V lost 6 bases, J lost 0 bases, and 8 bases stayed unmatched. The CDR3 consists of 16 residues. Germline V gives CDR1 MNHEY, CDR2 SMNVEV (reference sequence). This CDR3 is CASSPIQGISYNEQFF. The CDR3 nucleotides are TGTGCCAGCAGCCCAATACAGGGGATCTCCTACAATGAGCAGTTCTTC.

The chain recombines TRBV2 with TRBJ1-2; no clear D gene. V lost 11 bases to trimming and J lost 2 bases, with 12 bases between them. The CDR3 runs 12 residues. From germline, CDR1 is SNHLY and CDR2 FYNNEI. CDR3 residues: CAPSKVNYGYTF. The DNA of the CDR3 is TGTGCCCCCTCGAAGGTGAACTATGGCTACACCTTC. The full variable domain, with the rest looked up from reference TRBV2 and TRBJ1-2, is EPEVTQTPSHQVTQMGQEVILRCVPISNHLYFYWYRQILGQKVEFLVSFYNNEISEKSEIFDDQFSVERPDGSNFTLKIRSTKLEDSAMYFCAPSKVNYGYTFGSGTRLTVV.

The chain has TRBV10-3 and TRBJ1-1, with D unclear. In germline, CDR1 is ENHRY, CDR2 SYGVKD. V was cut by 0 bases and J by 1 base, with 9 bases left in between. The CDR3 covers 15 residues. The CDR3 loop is CAISESISGNTEAFF. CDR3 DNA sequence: TGTGCCATCAGTGAGTCGATTTCAGGGAACACTGAAGCTTTCTTT.

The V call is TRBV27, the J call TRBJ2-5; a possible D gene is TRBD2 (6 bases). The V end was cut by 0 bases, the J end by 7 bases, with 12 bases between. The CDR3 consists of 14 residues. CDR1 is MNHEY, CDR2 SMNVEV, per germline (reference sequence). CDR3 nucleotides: TGTGCCAGCAGTTTATCGCGAAGGGAGGCGACCCAGTACTTC. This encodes CASSLSRREATQYF.

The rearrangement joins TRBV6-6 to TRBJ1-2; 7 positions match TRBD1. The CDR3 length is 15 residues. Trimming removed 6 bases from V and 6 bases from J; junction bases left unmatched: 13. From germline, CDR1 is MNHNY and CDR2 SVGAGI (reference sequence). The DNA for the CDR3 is TGTGCCAGCAGCCCACTCCTCGACAGGGCCCATGGCTACACCTTC. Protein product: CASSPLLDRAHGYTF.

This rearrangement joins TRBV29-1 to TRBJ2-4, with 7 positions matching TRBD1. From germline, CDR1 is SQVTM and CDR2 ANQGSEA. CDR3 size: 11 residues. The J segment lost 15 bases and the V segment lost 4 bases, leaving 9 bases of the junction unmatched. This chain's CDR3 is CSVAGTVEMYF. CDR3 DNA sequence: TGCAGCGTTGCGGGGACAGTGGAAATGTACTTC.

The CDR3 DNA reads as TGTGCCTGCCCGGCTCGCATGAACACTGAAGCTTTCTTT. Encoded protein: CACPARMNTEAFF. The rearrangement links TRBV30 to TRBJ1-1, with D unclear. Trimming left V 6 bases short and J 0 bases short, with 11 bases between. Germline V gene lookup returns CDR1 GTSNPN and CDR2 SVGIG (reference sequence). The CDR3 sequence is 13 residues long. The full variable domain, completed using reference TRBV30 and TRBJ1-1, is SQTIHQWPATLVQPVGSPLSLECTVEGTSNPNLYWYRQAAGRGLQLLFYSVGIGQISSEVPQNLSASRPQDRQFILSSKKLLLSDSGFYLCACPARMNTEAFFGQGTRLTVV.

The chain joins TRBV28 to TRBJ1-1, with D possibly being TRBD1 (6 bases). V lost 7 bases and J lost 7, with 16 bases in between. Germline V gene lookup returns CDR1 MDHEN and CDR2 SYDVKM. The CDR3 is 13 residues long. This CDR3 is CASNPRDTYEAFF. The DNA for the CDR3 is TGTGCCAGCAATCCGCGGGACACCTATGAAGCTTTCTTT.

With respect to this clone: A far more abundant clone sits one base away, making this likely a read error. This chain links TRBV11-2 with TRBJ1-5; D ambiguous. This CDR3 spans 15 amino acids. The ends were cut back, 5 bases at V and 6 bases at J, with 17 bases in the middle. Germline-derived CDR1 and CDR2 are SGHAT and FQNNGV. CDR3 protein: CASSQDSGSSQPQHF. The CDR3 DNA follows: TGTGCCAGCAGCCAAGATTCCGGGTCAAGTCAGCCCCAGCATTTT.

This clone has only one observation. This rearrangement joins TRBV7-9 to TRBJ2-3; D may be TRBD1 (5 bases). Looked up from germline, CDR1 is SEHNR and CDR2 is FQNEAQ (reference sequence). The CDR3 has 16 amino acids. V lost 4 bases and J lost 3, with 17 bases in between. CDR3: CASSSHRTVGTDTQYF. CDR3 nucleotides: TGTGCCAGCAGCTCCCACAGGACCGTGGGGACAGATACGCAGTATTTT.

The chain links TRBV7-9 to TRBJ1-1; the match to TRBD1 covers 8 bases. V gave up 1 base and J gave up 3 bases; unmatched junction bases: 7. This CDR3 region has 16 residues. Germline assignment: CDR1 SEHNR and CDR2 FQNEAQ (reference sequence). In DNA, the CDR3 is TGTGCCAGCAGCTTAGAGTACGAGGGACAGGACACTGAAGCTTTCTTT. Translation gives CASSLEYEGQDTEAFF.

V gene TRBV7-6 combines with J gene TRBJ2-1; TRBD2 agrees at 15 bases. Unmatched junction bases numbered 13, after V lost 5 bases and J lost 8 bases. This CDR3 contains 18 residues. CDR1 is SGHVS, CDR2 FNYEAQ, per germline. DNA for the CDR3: TGTGCCAGCAGCCCCGGGACTAGCGGGGGGCCCCTTTGGTATGAGCAGTTCTTC. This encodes CASSPGTSGGPLWYEQFF.

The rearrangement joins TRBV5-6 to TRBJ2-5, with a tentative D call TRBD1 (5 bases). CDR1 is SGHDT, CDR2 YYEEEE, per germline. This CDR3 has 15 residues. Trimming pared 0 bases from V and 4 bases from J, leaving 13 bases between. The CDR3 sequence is CASSLEWGTGETQYF. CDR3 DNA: TGTGCCAGCAGCTTGGAATGGGGCACGGGAGAGACCCAGTACTTC.

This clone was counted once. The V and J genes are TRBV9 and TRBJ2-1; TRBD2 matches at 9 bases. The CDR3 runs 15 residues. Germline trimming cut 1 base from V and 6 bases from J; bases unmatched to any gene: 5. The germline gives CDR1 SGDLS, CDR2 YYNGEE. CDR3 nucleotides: TGTGCCAGCAGCGTATGGGGCGGGAGGGGCAATGAGCAGTTCTTC. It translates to CASSVWGGRGNEQFF. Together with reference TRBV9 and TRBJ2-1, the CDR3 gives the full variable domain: DSGVTQTPKHLITATGQRVTLRCSPRSGDLSVYWYQQSLDQGLQFLIQYYNGEERAKGNILERFSAQQFPDLHSELNLSSLELGDSALYFCASSVWGGRGNEQFFGPGTRLTVL.

CDR3 nucleotide sequence: TGCGCCAGCAGCCAAGAAATCGGGTTTATCCCCTACGAGCAGTACTTC. Encoded protein: CASSQEIGFIPYEQYF. V is TRBV4-1 and J is TRBJ2-7; D is undetermined. The germline CDR1 and CDR2 sequences are MGHRA and YSYEKL. The ends were cut back, 0 bases at V and 2 bases at J, with 14 bases in the middle. This CDR3 is built from 16 residues.